This T cell receptor (beta chain) came from a study of vaccination effects on CD4 cells after COVID-19. Whole-study findings and limits: Vaccine- and infection-induced clones showed marked clonal contraction late following vaccination.

Researchers isolated CD4+ T cells once 9 to 11 days of culture had elapsed. The individual was infected with SARS-CoV-2 between March and December 2020, as confirmed by PCR. Half-medium replacement with IL-2 medium occurred on days 3 and 7. V shed 3 bases, J shed 7 bases, and the junction held 7 bases outside the gene matches. The CDR3 length is 14 residues. Looked up from germline, CDR1 is LGHNA and CDR2 is YNFKEQ. On this clone: The target antigen is unknown.

Sequencing used immunoSEQ multiplex PCR; TCRdb keeps in-frame clones, though not all of them. The sample lists approximately 46,000 clones, about 70% occurring once. Sample: CD4+ T cells from PBMCs cultured without peptide, taken before COVID-19 vaccination. This sequence originates from a human donor who had a prior SARS-CoV-2 infection. This sequence joins TRBV4-2 and TRBJ2-5; 8 bases line up with TRBD1. CDR3 coding DNA: TGTGCCAGCAGCCACCCAGGGGGCGGAGGGACCCAGTACTTC. As protein: CASSHPGGGGTQYF.